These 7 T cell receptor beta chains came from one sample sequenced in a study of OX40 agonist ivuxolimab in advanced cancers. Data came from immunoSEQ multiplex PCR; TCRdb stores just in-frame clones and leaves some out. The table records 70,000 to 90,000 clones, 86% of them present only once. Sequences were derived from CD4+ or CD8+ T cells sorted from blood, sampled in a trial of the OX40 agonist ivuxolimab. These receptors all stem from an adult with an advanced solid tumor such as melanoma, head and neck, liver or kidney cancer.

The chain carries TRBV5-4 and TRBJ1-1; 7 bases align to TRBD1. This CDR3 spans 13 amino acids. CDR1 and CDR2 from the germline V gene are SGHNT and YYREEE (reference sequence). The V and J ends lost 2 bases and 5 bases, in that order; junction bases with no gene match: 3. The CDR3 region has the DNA TGTGCCAGCAGCTTTTCCAGGGGGACTGAAGCTTTCTTT. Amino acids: CASSFSRGTEAFF. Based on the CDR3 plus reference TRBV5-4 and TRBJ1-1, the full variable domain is ETGVTQSPTHLIKTRGQQVTLRCSSQSGHNTVSWYQQALGQGPQFIFQYYREEENGRGNFPPRFSGLQFPNYSSELNVNALELDDSALYLCASSFSRGTEAFFGQGTRLTVV.

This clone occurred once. The CDR3, as DNA: TGTGCCAGCAGCCTGAGATCGGGACTTAACAATGAGCAGTTCTTC. Translation: CASSLRSGLNNEQFF. The chain carries TRBV7-2 and TRBJ2-1, with D possibly being TRBD2 (6 bases). CDR3 size: 15 residues. The V end lost 5 bases, the J end lost 5 bases, and 16 bases lay between the germline ends. Looked up from germline, CDR1 is SGHTA and CDR2 is FQGNSA.

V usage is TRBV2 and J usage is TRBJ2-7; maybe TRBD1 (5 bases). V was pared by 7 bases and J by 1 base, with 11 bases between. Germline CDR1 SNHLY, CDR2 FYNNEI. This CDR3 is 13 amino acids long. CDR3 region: CASKGQGSYEQYF. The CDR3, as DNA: TGTGCCAGCAAAGGGCAGGGTTCCTACGAGCAGTACTTC. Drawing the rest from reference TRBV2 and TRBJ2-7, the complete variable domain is EPEVTQTPSHQVTQMGQEVILRCVPISNHLYFYWYRQILGQKVEFLVSFYNNEISEKSEIFDDQFSVERPDGSNFTLKIRSTKLEDSAMYFCASKGQGSYEQYFGPGTRLTVT.

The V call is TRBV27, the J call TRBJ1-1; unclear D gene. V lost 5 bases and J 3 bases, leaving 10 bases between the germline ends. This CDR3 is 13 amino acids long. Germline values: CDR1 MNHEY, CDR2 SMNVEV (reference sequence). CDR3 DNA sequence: TGTGCCAGCAGTATCACTAGGGACACTGAAGCTTTCTTT. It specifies CASSITRDTEAFF.

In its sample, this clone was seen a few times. The CDR3 loop is CASSPLWDEKLFF. CDR3 DNA: TGTGCCAGCTCACCACTTTGGGATGAAAAACTGTTTTTT. This sequence joins TRBV18 and TRBJ1-4; D not resolved. This CDR3 region has 13 residues. The V end lost 1 base, the J end lost 6 bases, and 6 bases lay between the germline ends. Germline V gene lookup returns CDR1 KGHSH and CDR2 LQKENI.

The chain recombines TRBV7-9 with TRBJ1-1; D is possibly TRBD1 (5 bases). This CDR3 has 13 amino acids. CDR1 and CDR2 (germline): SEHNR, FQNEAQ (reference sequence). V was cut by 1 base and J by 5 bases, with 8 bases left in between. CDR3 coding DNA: TGTGCCAGCAGCTTAGGGGAGGGGACTGAAGCTTTCTTT. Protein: CASSLGEGTEAFF.

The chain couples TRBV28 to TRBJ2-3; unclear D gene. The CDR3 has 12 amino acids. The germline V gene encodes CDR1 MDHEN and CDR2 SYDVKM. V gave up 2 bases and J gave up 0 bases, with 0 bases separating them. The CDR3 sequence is CASSLSTDTQYF. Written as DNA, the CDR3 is TGTGCCAGCAGTTTAAGCACAGATACGCAGTATTTT.